This TCR beta chain stems from a study of immune reconstitution after stem cell transplant in scleroderma (dated by TCRdb to 2016 to 2017). To prepare the library, RT-PCR was applied. The sample was run on an Illumina MiSeq. In TCRdb, the public reads were trimmed at Q25 with fastp and aligned with MiXCR, with productive beta chains retained. Rows with a matching CDR3 protein are joined into one entry that keeps the most common DNA and genes. The sample contains a few thousand distinct CDR3 sequences, under 13% of them found a single time. Approximately 15% of the sample lies in the top ten. This clonotype is labeled large (0.1 to 1%). This clone's antigen is unknown. No per-base quality is available; no much larger clone lies one base away. At the junction V is shortened by 5 bases and J by 2 bases, with 7 bases in between. Including cysteine and phenylalanine, the CDR3 has 13 amino acids. The sequence is cut down to CDR3 DNA, 39 bases in frame from base 1. Sequences SGHAT (CDR1) and FQNNGV (CDR2) are obtained from the germline V gene.

In this chain, TRBV11-2 is recombined with TRBJ2-1; no D segment can be confidently identified. The TCR was taken from a female donor with systemic sclerosis. The sample here was taken before or after autologous hematopoietic stem cell transplantation (not recorded which). The CDR3 here reads CASSPTAYNEQFF. The sequenced DNA: TGTGCCAGCAGCCCTACAGCCTACAATGAGCAGTTCTTC.